This T cell receptor (beta chain) stems from a study of blood T cells in healthy people across ages. This CDR3 is built from 15 residues. Germline V gives CDR1 MNHNY, CDR2 SVGAGI (reference sequence). Trimming left V 5 bases short and J 10 bases short, with 23 bases between. Then a second PCR, running roughly 6 to 11 cycles, was carried out with a sample-barcoded 5' primer and a J-beta primer mix. TCRdb passed the 5' RACE reads through MiXCR, listing each CDR3 protein once. The table records about 1.7 million distinct CDR3 sequences, 28% of them present only once. Each sample used at least 7 million PBMCs.

The sample taken for sequencing was blood. The TCR was taken from a woman between 25 and 40 years old in good health. The chain is built from TRBV6-6 and TRBJ1-2; D is possibly TRBD1 (6 bases). CDR3 amino acids: CASSTAGGAGSVYTF. The CDR3 nucleotides read TGTGCCAGCAGTACCGCCGGGGGGGCAGGGTCAGTCTACACCTTC.